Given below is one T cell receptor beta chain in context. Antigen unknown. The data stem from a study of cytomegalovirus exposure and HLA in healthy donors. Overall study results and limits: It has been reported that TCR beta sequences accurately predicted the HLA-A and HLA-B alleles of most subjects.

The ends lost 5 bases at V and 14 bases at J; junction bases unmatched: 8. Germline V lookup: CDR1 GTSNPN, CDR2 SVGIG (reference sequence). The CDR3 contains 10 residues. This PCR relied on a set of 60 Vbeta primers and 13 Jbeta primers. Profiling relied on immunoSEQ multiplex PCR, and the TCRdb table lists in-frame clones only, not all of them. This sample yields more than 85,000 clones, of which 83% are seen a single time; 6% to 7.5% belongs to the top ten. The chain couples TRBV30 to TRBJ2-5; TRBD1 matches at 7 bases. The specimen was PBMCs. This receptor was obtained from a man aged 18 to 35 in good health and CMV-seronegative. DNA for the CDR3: TGTGCCTGGTCAGGGGGACGGCATTACTTC. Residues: CAWSGGRHYF.